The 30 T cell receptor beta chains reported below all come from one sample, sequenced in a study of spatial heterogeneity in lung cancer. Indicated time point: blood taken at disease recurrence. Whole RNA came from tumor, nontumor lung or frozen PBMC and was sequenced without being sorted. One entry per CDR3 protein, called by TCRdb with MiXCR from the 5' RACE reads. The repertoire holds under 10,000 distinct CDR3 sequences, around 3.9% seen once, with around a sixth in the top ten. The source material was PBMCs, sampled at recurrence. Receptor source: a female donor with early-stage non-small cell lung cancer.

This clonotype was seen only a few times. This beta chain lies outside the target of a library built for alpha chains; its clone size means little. The DNA of the CDR3 is TGTGCCATAATGGGACAGAGTGATAACTATGGCTACACCTTC. Residues: CAIMGQSDNYGYTF. The rearrangement joins TRBV10-3 to TRBJ1-2, with 7 bases matching TRBD1. The CDR3 extends over 14 amino acids. V gave up 9 bases and J gave up 1 base; unmatched junction bases: 8. CDR1 and CDR2 (germline): ENHRY, SYGVKD.

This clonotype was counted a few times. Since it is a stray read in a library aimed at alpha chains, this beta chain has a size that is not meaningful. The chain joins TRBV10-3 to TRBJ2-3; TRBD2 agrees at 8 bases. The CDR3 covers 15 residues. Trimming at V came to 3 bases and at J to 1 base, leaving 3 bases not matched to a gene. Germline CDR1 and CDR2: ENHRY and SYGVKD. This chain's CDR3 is CAISEGRGGTDTQYF. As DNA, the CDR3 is TGTGCCATCAGTGAAGGGCGGGGGGGCACAGATACGCAGTATTTT.

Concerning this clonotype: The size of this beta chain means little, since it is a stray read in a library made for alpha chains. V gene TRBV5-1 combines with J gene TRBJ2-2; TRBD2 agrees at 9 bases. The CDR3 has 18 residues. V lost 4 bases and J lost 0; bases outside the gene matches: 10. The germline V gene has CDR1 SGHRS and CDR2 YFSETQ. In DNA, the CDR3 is TGCGCCAGCAGCAGCCTCCCCCCTAGCGGGGCGAACACCGGGGAGCTGTTTTTT. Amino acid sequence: CASSSLPPSGANTGELFF. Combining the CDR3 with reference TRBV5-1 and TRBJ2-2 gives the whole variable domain KAGVTQTPRYLIKTRGQQVTLSCSPISGHRSVSWYQQTPGQGLQFLFEYFSETQRNKGNFPGRFSGRQFSNSRSEMNVSTLELGDSALYLCASSSLPPSGANTGELFFGEGSRLTVL.

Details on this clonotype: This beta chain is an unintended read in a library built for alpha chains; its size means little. The DNA of the CDR3 is TGTGCCAGCAGCCTCACCGAGACAGGGACTAAGGTCCCCCTCTACGAGCAGTACTTC. Translating it yields CASSLTETGTKVPLYEQYF. The chain joins TRBV28 to TRBJ2-7; D is perhaps TRBD1 or TRBD2 (7 bases each). CDR3 length equals 19 residues. In germline, CDR1 is MDHEN, CDR2 SYDVKM. V was shortened by 6 bases and J by 3 bases, with 30 bases between the two germline ends. Drawing the rest from reference TRBV28 and TRBJ2-7, the complete variable domain is DVKVTQSSRYLVKRTGEKVFLECVQDMDHENMFWYRQDPGLGLRLIYFSYDVKMKEKGDIPEGYSVSREKKERFSLILESASTNQTSMYLCASSLTETGTKVPLYEQYFGPGTRLTVT.

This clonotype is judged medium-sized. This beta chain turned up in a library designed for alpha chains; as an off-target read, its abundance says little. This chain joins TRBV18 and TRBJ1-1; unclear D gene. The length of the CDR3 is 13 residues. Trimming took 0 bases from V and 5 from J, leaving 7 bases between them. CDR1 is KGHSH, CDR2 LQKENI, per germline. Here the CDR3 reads CASSPPSQTEAFF. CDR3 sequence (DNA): TGTGCCAGCTCACCACCGTCACAGACTGAAGCTTTCTTT.

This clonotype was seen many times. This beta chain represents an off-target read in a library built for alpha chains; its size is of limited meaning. CDR3 region: CASSLAGGKKQYF. CDR3 bases: TGTGCCAGCAGCTTGGCCGGGGGGAAGAAGCAGTACTTC. This sequence joins TRBV7-3 and TRBJ2-7, with 7 positions matching TRBD2. V was pared by 3 bases and J by 8 bases, with 7 bases of the junction left unmatched. Germline CDR1 SGHTA, CDR2 FQGTGA. The CDR3 sequence is 13 residues long.

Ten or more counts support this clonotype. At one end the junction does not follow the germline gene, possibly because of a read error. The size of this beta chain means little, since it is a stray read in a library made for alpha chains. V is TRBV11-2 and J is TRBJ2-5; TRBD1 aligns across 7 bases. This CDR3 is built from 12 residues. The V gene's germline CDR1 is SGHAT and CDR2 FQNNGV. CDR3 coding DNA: TGTGCCAGCAGCTTTCTGGGAACGGGACAGTTTTTC. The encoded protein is CASSFLGTGQFF.

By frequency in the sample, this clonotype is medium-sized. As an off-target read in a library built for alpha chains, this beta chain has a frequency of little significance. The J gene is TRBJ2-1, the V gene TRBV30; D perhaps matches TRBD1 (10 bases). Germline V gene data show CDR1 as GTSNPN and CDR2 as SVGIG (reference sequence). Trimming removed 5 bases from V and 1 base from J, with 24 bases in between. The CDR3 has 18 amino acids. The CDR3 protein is CAWQTGGQLAGSYNEQFF. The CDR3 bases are TGTGCCTGGCAGACAGGGGGCCAACTAGCGGGTTCCTACAATGAGCAGTTCTTC.

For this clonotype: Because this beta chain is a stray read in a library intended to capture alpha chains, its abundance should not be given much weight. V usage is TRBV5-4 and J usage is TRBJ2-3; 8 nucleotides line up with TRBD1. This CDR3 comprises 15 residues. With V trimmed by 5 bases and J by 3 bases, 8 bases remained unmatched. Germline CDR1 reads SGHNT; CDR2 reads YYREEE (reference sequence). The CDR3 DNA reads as TGTGCCAGCAGGCTCGACAGGGGAGGAACAGATACGCAGTATTTT. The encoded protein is CASRLDRGGTDTQYF.

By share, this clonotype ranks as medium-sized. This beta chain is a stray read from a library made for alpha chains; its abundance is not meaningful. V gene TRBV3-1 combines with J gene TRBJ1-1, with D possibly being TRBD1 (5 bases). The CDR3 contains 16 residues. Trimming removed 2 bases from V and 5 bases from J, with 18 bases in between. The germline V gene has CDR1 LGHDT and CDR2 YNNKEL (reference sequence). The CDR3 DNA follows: TGTGCCAGCAGCCAATGGGGCGAGGGGCGCGAGACTGAAGCTTTCTTT. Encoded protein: CASSQWGEGRETEAFF. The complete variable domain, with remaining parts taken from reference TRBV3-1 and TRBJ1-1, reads DTAVSQTPKYLVTQMGNDKSIKCEQNLGHDTMYWYKQDSKKFLKIMFSYNNKELIINETVPNRFSPKSPDKAHLNLHINSLELGDSAVYFCASSQWGEGRETEAFFGQGTRLTVV.

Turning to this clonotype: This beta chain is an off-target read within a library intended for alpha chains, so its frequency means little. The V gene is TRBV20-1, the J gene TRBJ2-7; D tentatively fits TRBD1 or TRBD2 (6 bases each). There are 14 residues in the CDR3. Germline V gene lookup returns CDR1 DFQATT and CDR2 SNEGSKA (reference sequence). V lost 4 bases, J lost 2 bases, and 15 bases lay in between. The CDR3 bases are TGCAGTGCTACGGAGCCGGGGGCCCCCTACGAGCAGTACTTC. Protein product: CSATEPGAPYEQYF.

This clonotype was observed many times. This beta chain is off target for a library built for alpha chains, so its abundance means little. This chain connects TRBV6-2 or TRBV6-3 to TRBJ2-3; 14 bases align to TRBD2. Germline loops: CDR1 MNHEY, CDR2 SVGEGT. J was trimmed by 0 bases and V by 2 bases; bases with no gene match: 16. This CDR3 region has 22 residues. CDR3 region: CASSYPGLAGGREVLSTDTQYF. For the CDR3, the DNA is TGTGCCAGCAGTTACCCCGGACTAGCGGGGGGTCGCGAAGTCCTTAGCACAGATACGCAGTATTTT.

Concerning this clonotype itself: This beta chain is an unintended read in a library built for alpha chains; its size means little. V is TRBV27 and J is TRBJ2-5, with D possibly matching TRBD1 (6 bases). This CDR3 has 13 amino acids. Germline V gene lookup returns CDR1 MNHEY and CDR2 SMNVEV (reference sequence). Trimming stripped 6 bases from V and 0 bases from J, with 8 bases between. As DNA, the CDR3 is TGTGCCAGCAGACGGGACAACCAAGAGACCCAGTACTTC. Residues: CASRRDNQETQYF.

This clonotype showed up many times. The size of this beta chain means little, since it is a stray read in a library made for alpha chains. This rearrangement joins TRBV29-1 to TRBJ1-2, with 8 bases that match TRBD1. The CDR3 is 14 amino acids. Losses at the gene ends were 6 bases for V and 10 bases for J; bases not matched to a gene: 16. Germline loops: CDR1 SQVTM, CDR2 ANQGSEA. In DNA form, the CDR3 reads TGCAGCGTCGACCCCAATACAGGGGGAATTGACTACACCTTC. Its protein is CSVDPNTGGIDYTF. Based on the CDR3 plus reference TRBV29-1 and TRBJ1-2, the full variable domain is SAVISQKPSRDICQRGTSLTIQCQVDSQVTMMFWYRQQPGQSLTLIATANQGSEATYESGFVIDKFPISRPNLTFSTLTVSNMSPEDSSIYLCSVDPNTGGIDYTFGSGTRLTVV.

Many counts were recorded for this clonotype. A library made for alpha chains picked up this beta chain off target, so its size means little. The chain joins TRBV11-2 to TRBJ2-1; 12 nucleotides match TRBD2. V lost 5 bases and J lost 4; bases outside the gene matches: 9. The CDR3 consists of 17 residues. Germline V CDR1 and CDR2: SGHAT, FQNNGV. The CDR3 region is CASSPLRTSGVYNEQFF. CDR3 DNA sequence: TGTGCCAGCAGCCCCTTACGGACTAGCGGGGTTTACAATGAGCAGTTCTTC.

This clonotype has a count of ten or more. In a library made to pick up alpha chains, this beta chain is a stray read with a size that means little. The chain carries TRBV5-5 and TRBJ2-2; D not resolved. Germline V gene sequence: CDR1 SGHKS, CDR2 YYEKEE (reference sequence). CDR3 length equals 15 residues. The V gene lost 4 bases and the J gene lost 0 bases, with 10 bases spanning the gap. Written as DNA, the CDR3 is TGTGCCAGCAGCCTATCGAGAGCGAACACCGGGGAGCTGTTTTTT. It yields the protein CASSLSRANTGELFF.

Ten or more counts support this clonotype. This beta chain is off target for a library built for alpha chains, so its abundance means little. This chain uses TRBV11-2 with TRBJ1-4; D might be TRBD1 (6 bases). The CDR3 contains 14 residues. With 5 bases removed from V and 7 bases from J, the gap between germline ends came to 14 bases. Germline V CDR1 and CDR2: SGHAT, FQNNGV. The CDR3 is CASSPQGLGEKLFF. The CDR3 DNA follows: TGTGCCAGCAGCCCTCAGGGGTTGGGTGAAAAACTGTTTTTT.

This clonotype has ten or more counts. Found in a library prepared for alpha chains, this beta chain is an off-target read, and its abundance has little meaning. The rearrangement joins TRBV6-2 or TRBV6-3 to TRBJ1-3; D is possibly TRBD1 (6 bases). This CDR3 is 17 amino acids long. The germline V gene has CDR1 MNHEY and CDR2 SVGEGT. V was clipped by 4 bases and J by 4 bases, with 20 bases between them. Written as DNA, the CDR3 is TGTGCCAGCAGTTCCGAAGGGACAAATCTTTGGGGAAACACCATATATTTT. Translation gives CASSSEGTNLWGNTIYF.

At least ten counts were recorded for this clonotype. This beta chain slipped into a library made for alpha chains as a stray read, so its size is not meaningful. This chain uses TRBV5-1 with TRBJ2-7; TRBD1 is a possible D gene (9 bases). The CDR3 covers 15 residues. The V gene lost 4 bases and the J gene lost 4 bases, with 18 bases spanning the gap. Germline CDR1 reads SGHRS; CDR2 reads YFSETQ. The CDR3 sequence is CASSPGGTGPYEQYF. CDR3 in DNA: TGCGCCAGCAGCCCGGGGGGGACAGGGCCTTACGAGCAGTACTTC.

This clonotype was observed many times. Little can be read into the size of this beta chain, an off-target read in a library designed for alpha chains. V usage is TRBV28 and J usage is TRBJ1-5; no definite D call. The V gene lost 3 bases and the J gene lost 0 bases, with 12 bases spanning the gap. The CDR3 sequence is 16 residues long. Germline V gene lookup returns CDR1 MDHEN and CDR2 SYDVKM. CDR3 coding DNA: TGTGCCAGCAGTTTGGGTGCAGCTTATAGCAATCAGCCCCAGCATTTT. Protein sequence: CASSLGAAYSNQPQHF.

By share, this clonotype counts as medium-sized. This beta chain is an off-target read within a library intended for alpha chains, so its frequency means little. The CDR3 coding sequence is TGTGCCAGCAGTGGCTGGACTCCCAATGTCGCAGATACGCAGTATTTT. Its translation: CASSGWTPNVADTQYF. This chain connects TRBV12-3 or TRBV12-4 to TRBJ2-3; D might be TRBD2 (5 bases). The CDR3 length is 16 residues. Between the trimmed V and J ends, which lost 5 bases and 4 bases, there was a span of 19 bases.

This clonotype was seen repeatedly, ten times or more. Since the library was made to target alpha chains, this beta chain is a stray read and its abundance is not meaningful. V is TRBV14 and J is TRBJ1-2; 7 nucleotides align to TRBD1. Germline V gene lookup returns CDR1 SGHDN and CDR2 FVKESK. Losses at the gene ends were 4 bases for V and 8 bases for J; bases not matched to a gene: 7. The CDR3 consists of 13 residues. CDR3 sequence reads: CASSPKTGSGYTF. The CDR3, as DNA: TGTGCCAGCAGCCCCAAGACAGGGAGCGGCTACACCTTC.

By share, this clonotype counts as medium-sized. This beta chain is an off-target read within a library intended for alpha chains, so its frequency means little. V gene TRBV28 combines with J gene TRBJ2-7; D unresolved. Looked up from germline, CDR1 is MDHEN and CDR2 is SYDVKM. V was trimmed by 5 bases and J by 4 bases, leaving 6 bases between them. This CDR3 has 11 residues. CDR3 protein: CASSDRYEQYF. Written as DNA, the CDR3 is TGTGCCAGCAGTGACCGGTACGAGCAGTACTTC.

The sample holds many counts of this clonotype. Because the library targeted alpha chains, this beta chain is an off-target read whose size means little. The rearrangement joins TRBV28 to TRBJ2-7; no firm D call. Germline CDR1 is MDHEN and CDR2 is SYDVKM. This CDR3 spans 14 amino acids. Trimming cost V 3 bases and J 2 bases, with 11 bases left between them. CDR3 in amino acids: CASSLAPNAYEQYF. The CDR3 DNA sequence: TGTGCCAGCAGTTTGGCACCAAATGCCTACGAGCAGTACTTC.

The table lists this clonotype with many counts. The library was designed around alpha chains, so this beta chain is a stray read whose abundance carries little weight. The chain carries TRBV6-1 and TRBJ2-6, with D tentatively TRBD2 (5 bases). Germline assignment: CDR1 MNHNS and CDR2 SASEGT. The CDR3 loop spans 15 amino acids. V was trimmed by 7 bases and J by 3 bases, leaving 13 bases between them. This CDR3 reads CASTLHGVGANVLTF. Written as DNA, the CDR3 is TGTGCCAGCACCCTCCACGGGGTTGGGGCCAACGTCCTGACTTTC.

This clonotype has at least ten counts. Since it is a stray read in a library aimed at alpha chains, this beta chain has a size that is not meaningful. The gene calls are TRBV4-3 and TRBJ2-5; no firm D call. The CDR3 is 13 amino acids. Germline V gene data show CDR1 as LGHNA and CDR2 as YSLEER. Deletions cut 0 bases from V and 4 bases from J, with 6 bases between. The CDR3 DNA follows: TGCGCCAGCAGCCAAGATCAGCGAGAGACCCAGTACTTC. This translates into CASSQDQRETQYF.

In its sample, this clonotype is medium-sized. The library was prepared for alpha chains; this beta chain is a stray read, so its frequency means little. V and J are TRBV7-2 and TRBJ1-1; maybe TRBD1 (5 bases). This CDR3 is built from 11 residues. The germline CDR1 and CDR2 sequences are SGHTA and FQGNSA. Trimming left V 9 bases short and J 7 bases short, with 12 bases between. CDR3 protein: CASGRDGEAFF. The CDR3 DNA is TGTGCCAGTGGAAGGGACGGTGAAGCTTTCTTT.

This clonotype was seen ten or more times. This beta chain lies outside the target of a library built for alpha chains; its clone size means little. The CDR3 reads CASSPQPSGLAGKQFF. The CDR3 coding sequence is TGTGCCAGCAGCCCTCAACCGTCGGGACTAGCGGGAAAGCAGTTCTTC. The V call is TRBV4-2, the J call TRBJ2-1; 13 nucleotides align to TRBD2. Per germline, CDR1 LGHNA and CDR2 YNFKEQ. V dropped 4 bases and J dropped 11; count of bases not matched to a gene: 11. The CDR3 consists of 16 residues.

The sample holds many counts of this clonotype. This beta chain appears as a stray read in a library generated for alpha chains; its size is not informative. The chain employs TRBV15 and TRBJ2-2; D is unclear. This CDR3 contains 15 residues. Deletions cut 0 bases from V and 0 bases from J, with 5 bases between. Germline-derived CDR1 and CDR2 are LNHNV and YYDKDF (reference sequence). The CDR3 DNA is TGTGCCACCAGCAGAGACAACGCGAACACCGGGGAGCTGTTTTTT. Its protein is CATSRDNANTGELFF.

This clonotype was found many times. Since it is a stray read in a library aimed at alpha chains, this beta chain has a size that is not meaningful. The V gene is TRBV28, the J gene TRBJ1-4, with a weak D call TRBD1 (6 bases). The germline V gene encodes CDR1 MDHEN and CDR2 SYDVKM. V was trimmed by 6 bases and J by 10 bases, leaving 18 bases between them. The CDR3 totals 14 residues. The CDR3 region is CASRKQGGFAKLFF. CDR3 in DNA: TGTGCCAGCAGGAAACAGGGAGGGTTTGCAAAACTGTTTTTT.